Below are 27 T cell receptor beta chains sequenced from a single sample in a study of monozygotic twins with inflammatory bowel disease. Reanalyzing the 5' RACE reads, TCRdb keeps one entry per CDR3 protein, without DNA. The sample includes 200,000 to 250,000 distinct CDR3 sequences. The sample taken for sequencing was blood. The receptors derive from a human donor with ulcerative colitis or Crohn's disease, or a healthy co-twin of an affected twin (not recorded which).

The J gene is TRBJ1-5, the V gene TRBV20-1; the D call of TRBD1 rests on TCRdb alone, since no DNA is present to check it. The CDR3 is 15 residues long. From germline, CDR1 is DFQATT and CDR2 SNEGSKA (reference sequence). CDR3: CSASEFPTSNQPQHF.

This rearrangement joins TRBV18 to TRBJ2-2; TCRdb's D call, TRBD1, is unchecked because there is no DNA. From germline, CDR1 is KGHSH and CDR2 LQKENI. This CDR3 region has 14 residues. The CDR3: CASSPGQNTGELFF.

CDR3: CASTAAGVWEQFF. The J gene is TRBJ2-1, the V gene TRBV7-9; no DNA is available, so the TRBD2 call from TCRdb remains unchecked. Germline loops: CDR1 SEHNR, CDR2 FQNEAQ (reference sequence). This CDR3 contains 13 residues.

This chain links TRBV5-5 with TRBJ1-2; the TCRdb D gene call, TRBD1, has no DNA to confirm it. The CDR3 runs to 16 residues. CDR1 and CDR2 (germline): SGHKS, YYEKEE (reference sequence). The CDR3 sequence: CASSFFRGRGDYGYTF.

The chain couples TRBV7-6 to TRBJ2-1; TCRdb's D gene call, TRBD1, goes unchecked for lack of DNA. The CDR3 has 11 residues. Germline CDR1 is SGHVS and CDR2 is FNYEAQ. The chain's CDR3 is CASSQRGTQFF.

This chain connects TRBV11-2 to TRBJ2-1; TCRdb's assignment of TRBD1 cannot be checked, as there is no DNA. The germline gives CDR1 SGHAT, CDR2 FQNNGV. This CDR3 has 18 residues. This chain's CDR3 is CASSGGQGAGGSYNEQFF.

This chain connects TRBV5-1 to TRBJ2-1; TCRdb's D gene call, TRBD1, goes unchecked for lack of DNA. This CDR3 spans 15 amino acids. The germline gives CDR1 SGHRS, CDR2 YFSETQ. The chain's CDR3 is CASSLPGARYNEQFF.

This sequence joins TRBV6-5 and TRBJ2-7; TCRdb reports TRBD2, a call that lacks DNA to check it against. The CDR3 contains 15 residues. CDR1 is MNHEY and CDR2 is SVGAGI in the germline V gene. The CDR3 spells CASSYGPVSSYEQYF.

V gene TRBV15 combines with J gene TRBJ1-4. The CDR3 loop spans 15 amino acids. Germline values: CDR1 LNHNV, CDR2 YYDKDF (reference sequence). CDR3 sequence: CATSRDRATNEKLFF.

The rearrangement joins TRBV21-1 to TRBJ1-3; TCRdb picks TRBD1, but there is no DNA to check that call. TRBV21-1 is marked as a pseudogene. The CDR3 totals 16 residues. The CDR3 sequence is CAGPGQGPNFGNTIYF.

The gene calls are TRBV7-3 and TRBJ1-1. Germline-derived CDR1 and CDR2 are SGHTA and FQGTGA. The CDR3 runs 13 residues. CDR3 in amino acids: CASSSQSNTEAFF. Full variable domain (remainder filled in from reference TRBV7-3 and TRBJ1-1): GAGVSQTPSNKVTEKGKYVELRCDPISGHTALYWYRQSLGQGPEFLIYFQGTGAADDSGLPNDRFFAVRPEGSVSTLKIQRTERGDSAVYLCASSSQSNTEAFFGQGTRLTVV.

The gene calls are TRBV5-1 and TRBJ2-2; the TCRdb D gene call, TRBD2, has no DNA to confirm it. The CDR3 is 17 residues long. Germline values: CDR1 SGHRS, CDR2 YFSETQ. CDR3: CASSRGGGADNTGELFF. Combining the CDR3 with reference TRBV5-1 and TRBJ2-2 gives the whole variable domain KAGVTQTPRYLIKTRGQQVTLSCSPISGHRSVSWYQQTPGQGLQFLFEYFSETQRNKGNFPGRFSGRQFSNSRSEMNVSTLELGDSALYLCASSRGGGADNTGELFFGEGSRLTVL.

This chain links TRBV15 with TRBJ1-1; TCRdb names TRBD1, which stays unverified in the absence of DNA. From germline, CDR1 is LNHNV and CDR2 YYDKDF (reference sequence). The CDR3 extends over 14 amino acids. CDR3: CATRAGDMNTEAFF.

The chain joins TRBV20-1 to TRBJ2-7; TCRdb's D gene call, TRBD1, goes unchecked for lack of DNA. The CDR3 spans 16 residues. Looked up from germline, CDR1 is DFQATT and CDR2 is SNEGSKA (reference sequence). The CDR3 loop is CSAPAPTGNGAHEQYF.

The J gene is TRBJ2-5, the V gene TRBV18; without DNA, the TCRdb call of TRBD1 cannot be checked. Germline CDR1 and CDR2: KGHSH and LQKENI. The CDR3 extends over 13 amino acids. CDR3 sequence reads: CASSQRTQETQYF.

The chain uses TRBV5-1 and TRBJ2-5; absent DNA, TCRdb's TRBD1 call cannot be checked. The CDR3 runs 15 residues. Germline V gives CDR1 SGHRS, CDR2 YFSETQ. Here the CDR3 reads CASSLAGGVQETQYF.

The chain couples TRBV18 to TRBJ2-7; TCRdb's D gene call, TRBD1, goes unchecked for lack of DNA. CDR1 and CDR2 from the germline V gene are KGHSH and LQKENI. The CDR3 sequence is 14 residues long. CDR3 in amino acids: CASSPGTGRYEQYF. Together with reference TRBV18 and TRBJ2-7, the CDR3 gives the full variable domain: NAGVMQNPRHLVRRRGQEARLRCSPMKGHSHVYWYRQLPEEGLKFMVYLQKENIIDESGMPKERFSAEFPKEGPSILRIQQVVRGDSAAYFCASSPGTGRYEQYFGPGTRLTVT.

V and J are TRBV3-1 and TRBJ2-1; TCRdb lists TRBD1, though no DNA is available to test this call. Per germline, CDR1 LGHDT and CDR2 YNNKEL (reference sequence). The CDR3 is 14 residues long. The CDR3 sequence: CASRPEWGNSEQFF.

The CDR3 here is CSASSITGGRDQPQHF. The genes are TRBV20-1 and TRBJ1-5; with no DNA, the TCRdb D assignment of TRBD1 cannot be verified. The CDR3 has 16 residues. Germline assignment: CDR1 DFQATT and CDR2 SNEGSKA (reference sequence).

The chain is built from TRBV12-3 or TRBV12-4 and TRBJ2-3. CDR3 size: 12 residues. CDR3 amino acids: CASTPNTDTQYF.

This chain uses TRBV7-8 with TRBJ2-1; without DNA, the TCRdb call of TRBD2 cannot be checked. Germline loops: CDR1 SGHVS, CDR2 FQNEAQ. The length of the CDR3 is 17 residues. The CDR3 loop reads CASSFFSGGPSYNEQFF.

CDR3 sequence reads: CASQDQGQGYSTYF. This chain joins TRBV4-1 and TRBJ2-7; TCRdb outputs TRBD1, but without DNA this stays unchecked. The germline CDR1 and CDR2 sequences are MGHRA and YSYEKL. The CDR3 contains 14 residues.

The rearrangement links TRBV12-3 or TRBV12-4 to TRBJ2-3; as DNA is missing, the TRBD1 call by TCRdb cannot be tested. CDR3 length equals 15 residues. CDR3 in amino acids: CASSLGQGVTDTQYF.

This chain uses TRBV15 with TRBJ2-5; as DNA is missing, the TRBD2 call by TCRdb cannot be tested. Germline CDR1 and CDR2: LNHNV and YYDKDF (reference sequence). This CDR3 spans 15 amino acids. This CDR3 is CATSRDIAGGETQYF.

The chain carries TRBV7-2 and TRBJ2-7; as DNA is missing, the TRBD2 call by TCRdb cannot be tested. Per the germline V gene, CDR1 is SGHTA and CDR2 is FQGNSA. The CDR3 extends over 16 amino acids. The CDR3 sequence is CASSLGTSGVTYEQYF.

The chain carries TRBV29-1 and TRBJ2-7; TCRdb's D call, TRBD1, is unchecked because there is no DNA. The germline V gene has CDR1 SQVTM and CDR2 ANQGSEA. CDR3 length: 13 amino acids. The CDR3 is CSVQQQGIKAQYF.

The chain joins TRBV5-4 to TRBJ1-6; TCRdb selects TRBD1, and the lack of DNA leaves this call unchecked. CDR1 is SGHNT and CDR2 is YYREEE in the germline V gene (reference sequence). CDR3 size: 16 residues. Here the CDR3 reads CASSFHLTGGNSPLHF.